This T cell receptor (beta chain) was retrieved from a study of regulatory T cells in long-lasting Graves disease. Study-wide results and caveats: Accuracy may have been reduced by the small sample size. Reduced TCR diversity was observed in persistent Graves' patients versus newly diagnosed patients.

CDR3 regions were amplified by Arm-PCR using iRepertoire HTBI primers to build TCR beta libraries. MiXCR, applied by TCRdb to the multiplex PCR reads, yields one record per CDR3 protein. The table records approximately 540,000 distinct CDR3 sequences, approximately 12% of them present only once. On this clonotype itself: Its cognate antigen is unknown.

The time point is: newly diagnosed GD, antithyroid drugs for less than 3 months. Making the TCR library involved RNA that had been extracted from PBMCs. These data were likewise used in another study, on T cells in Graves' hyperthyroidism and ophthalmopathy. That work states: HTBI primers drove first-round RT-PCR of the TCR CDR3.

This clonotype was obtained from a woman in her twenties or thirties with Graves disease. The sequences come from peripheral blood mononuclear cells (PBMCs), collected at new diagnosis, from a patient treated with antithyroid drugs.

The CDR3 region has the DNA TGTGCCAGCAGGCTTGGGTTTTCTAGTGAAGCTTTCTTT. It is translated as CASRLGFSSEAFF. V usage is TRBV5-5 and J usage is TRBJ1-1; D unresolved. CDR3 size: 13 residues. Germline CDR1 reads SGHKS; CDR2 reads YYEKEE (reference sequence). V gave up 5 bases and J gave up 7 bases, with 15 bases separating them.